The TCR beta chain under discussion was sequenced for a study of patients and donors after allogeneic stem cell transplantation. TCRdb re-analysed the RT-PCR reads in MiXCR, keeping a single row per CDR3 protein. Found here are under 200,000 distinct CDR3 sequences, about 30% of them singletons; the top ten hold about 3%. The V gene lost 7 bases and the J gene lost 4 bases, with 5 bases spanning the gap. This CDR3 is built from 11 residues. Germline CDR1 ENHRY, CDR2 SYGVKD. V is TRBV10-3 and J is TRBJ2-1, with D unclear. The sequencing sample was made of blood, either unsorted or a sorted T cell fraction (not recorded which). The sequence derives from a human donor who was either an allogeneic HSCT recipient or a stem cell or donor lymphocyte infusion donor (not recorded which). It is not recorded whose cells these are; they may come from a transplant donor. CDR3 region: CAIMGYNEQFF. The CDR3 DNA follows: TGTGCCATCATGGGATACAATGAGCAGTTCTTC.